The clone carrying this T cell receptor (beta chain) was seen only a few times. Its antigen is unidentified. The record originates from a study of T cell responses to AZD1222 COVID-19 vaccine. For the study at large: Doses given second, at about 4 or about 12 weeks, were pooled. General study results and limits: Clonal diversity may have been underestimated in mostly white British donors. Seropositive status at baseline applied to only a handful of AZD1222 recipients.

Measured with immunoSEQ multiplex PCR; TCRdb has only the in-frame clones, and not every one. The table includes 70,000 to 90,000 clones, around 90% detected once. The TCR sequence derives from an adult in good health. Sequencing was performed on peripheral blood, taken on day 0 of AZD1222 vaccination.

CDR3 residues: CASSLPLGGYQETQYF. The CDR3 bases are TGTGCCAGCAGTTTGCCCCTGGGGGGGTACCAAGAGACCCAGTACTTC. V is TRBV6-2 or TRBV6-3 and J is TRBJ2-5, with 7 positions matching TRBD2. The germline V gene has CDR1 MNHEY and CDR2 SVGEGT. The length of the CDR3 is 16 residues. Trimming took 4 bases from V and 0 from J; bases not matched to a gene: 8.